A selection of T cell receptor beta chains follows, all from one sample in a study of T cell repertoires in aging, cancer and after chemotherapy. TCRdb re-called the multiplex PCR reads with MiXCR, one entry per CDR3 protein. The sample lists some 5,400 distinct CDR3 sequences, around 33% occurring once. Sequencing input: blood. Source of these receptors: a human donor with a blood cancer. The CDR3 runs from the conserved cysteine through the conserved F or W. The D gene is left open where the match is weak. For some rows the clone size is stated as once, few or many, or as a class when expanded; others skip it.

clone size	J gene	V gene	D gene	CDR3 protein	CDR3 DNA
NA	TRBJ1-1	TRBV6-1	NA	CASSEGHGESYTEAFF	TGTGCCAGCAGTGAAGGACACGGGGAGAGTTACACTGAAGCTTTCTTT
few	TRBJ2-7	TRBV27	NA	CASSLGGSYEQYF	TGTGCCAGCAGTTTAGGAGGGTCCTACGAGCAGTACTTC
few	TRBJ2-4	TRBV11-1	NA	CASSLDSNIQYF	TGTGCCAGCAGCCTCGACTCAAACATTCAGTACTTC
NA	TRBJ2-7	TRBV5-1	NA	CASSLAVSGSSYEQYF	TGCGCCAGCAGCTTGGCCGTGTCAGGGAGCTCCTACGAGCAGTACTTC
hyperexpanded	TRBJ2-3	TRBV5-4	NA	CAFPISTDTQYF	TGTGCCTTCCCTATTAGCACAGATACGCAGTATTTT
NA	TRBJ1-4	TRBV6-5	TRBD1	CASSEWTGLGEKLFF	TGTGCCAGCAGTGAGTGGACAGGGTTAGGTGAAAAACTGTTTTTT
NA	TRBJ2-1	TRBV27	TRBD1	CASSTRTGMREQFF	TGTGCCAGCAGTACCCGGACAGGGATGCGCGAGCAGTTCTTC
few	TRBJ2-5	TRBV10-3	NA	CASSEFQFKSKETQYF	TGCGCCAGCAGTGAGTTCCAGTTCAAGTCGAAAGAGACCCAGTACTTC
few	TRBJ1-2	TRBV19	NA	CASSAGQNYGYTF	TGTGCCAGTAGCGCGGGACAAAACTATGGCTACACCTTC
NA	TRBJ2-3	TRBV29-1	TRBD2	CSVTSGVGTDTQYF	TGCAGCGTTACTAGCGGGGTCGGCACAGATACGCAGTATTTT
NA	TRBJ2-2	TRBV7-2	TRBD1	CASSSGQGNTGELFF	TGTGCCAGCAGCTCTGGACAGGGGAACACCGGGGAGCTGTTTTTT
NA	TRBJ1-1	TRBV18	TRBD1	CASSLNTGTGALNTEAFF	TGTGCCAGCTCACTAAATACCGGGACAGGGGCTTTGAACACTGAAGCTTTCTTT
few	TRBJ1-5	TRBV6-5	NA	CASSEFGGVGNQPQHF	TGTGCCAGCAGTGAGTTCGGGGGGGTGGGCAATCAGCCCCAGCATTTT
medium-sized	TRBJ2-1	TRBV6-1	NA	CASSEPQGRPSYNEQFF	TGTGCCAGCAGTGAGCCGCAGGGTCGTCCCTCCTACAATGAGCAGTTCTTC
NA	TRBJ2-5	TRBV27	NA	CASSSYGETQYF	TGTGCCAGCAGTTCTTATGGGGAGACCCAGTACTTC
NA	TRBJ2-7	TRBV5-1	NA	CASQRSTSYEQYF	TGCGCCAGCCAAAGGTCTACCTCCTACGAGCAGTACTTC
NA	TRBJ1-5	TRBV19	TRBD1	CASNDRDRGQPQHF	TGTGCCAGTAATGACCGGGACAGGGGTCAGCCCCAGCATTTT
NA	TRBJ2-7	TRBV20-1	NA	CSTLPGHHEQYF	TGCAGCACTCTCCCGGGACACCACGAGCAGTACTTC
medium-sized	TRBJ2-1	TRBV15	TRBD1	CATTSPGQGYNEQFF	TGTGCCACCACTTCCCCGGGACAGGGATACAATGAGCAGTTCTTC
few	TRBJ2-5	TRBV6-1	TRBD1	CASTSRWGQGVMETQYF	TGTGCCAGCACTTCCCGATGGGGACAGGGGGTGATGGAGACCCAGTACTTC
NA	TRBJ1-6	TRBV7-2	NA	CASSFEGPNSPLHF	TGTGCCAGCAGCTTCGAGGGCCCCAATTCACCCCTCCACTTT
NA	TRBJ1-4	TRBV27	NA	CATSPRWDKGFF	TGTGCCACCTCTCCTAGATGGGACAAAGGGTTTTTT
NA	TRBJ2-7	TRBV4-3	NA	CASSPLVRALDEQYF	TGCGCCAGCAGCCCCCTCGTCAGGGCCCTCGACGAGCAGTACTTC
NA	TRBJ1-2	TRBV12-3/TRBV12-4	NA	CASSQAGGYGYTF	TGTGCCAGCAGTCAGGCAGGAGGCTATGGCTACACCTTC
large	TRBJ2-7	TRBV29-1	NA	CSVGGGYEQYF	TGCAGCGTTGGTGGGGGCTACGAGCAGTACTTC
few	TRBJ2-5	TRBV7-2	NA	CASSPFWTVKAQETQYF	TGTGCCAGCAGCCCCTTCTGGACAGTAAAGGCGCAAGAGACCCAGTACTTC
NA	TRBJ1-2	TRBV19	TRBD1	CATRDRERYGYTF	TGTGCCACCCGGGACAGGGAACGCTATGGCTACACCTTC
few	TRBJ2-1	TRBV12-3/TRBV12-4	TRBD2	CASSFSSGGGPYNEQFF	TGTGCCAGCAGTTTCTCCTCGGGCGGGGGACCCTACAATGAGCAGTTCTTC
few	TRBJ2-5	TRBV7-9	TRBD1	CASSLQGLGQPKETQYF	TGTGCCAGCAGCTTACAGGGCCTGGGACAGCCTAAAGAGACCCAGTACTTC
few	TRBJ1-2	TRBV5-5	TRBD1	CASSLAGDRVDGYTF	TGTGCCAGCAGCTTGGCCGGGGACAGGGTTGATGGCTACACCTTC
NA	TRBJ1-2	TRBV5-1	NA	CASGSGRAIYGYTF	TGTGCCAGCGGCTCCGGCAGGGCAATCTATGGCTACACCTTC
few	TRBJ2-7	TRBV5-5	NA	CASSPDHFSPDTLSYEQYF	TGTGCCAGCAGCCCGGACCACTTTTCCCCCGATACCCTCTCCTACGAGCAGTACTTC
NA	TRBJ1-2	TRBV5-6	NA	CASREPGRGYGYTF	TGTGCCAGCAGAGAACCGGGGAGAGGCTATGGCTACACCTTC